A single sample gave rise to the 26 T cell receptor beta chains below, sequenced in a study of cytomegalovirus exposure and HLA in healthy donors (TCRdb year 2017). Library preparation employed the immunoSEQ multiplex PCR assay. The multiplex PCR relied on a mix of 60 forward primers for TCR Vbeta segments and 13 reverse primers for TCR Jbeta segments. TCRdb holds this immuneACCESS table with in-frame rearrangements only. Some clones are missing; in checked studies, unresolved V genes explain under half, and the rest has no known cause. This sample lists roughly 140,000 clones; over 65% were detected once. The ten largest clones represent roughly 3.1% of the sample. The sequenced sample was PBMCs. The receptors originated from a man aged 40-50 years in good health and CMV-seropositive.

The chain recombines TRBV25-1 with TRBJ2-7; D is undetermined. This CDR3 comprises 12 residues. Trimming removed 7 bases from V and 7 bases from J, with 14 bases in between. CDR1 and CDR2 from the germline V gene are MGHDK and SYGVNS. The CDR3 bases are TGTGCCAGCACCAGTATCAGAGGTGAGCAGTACTTC. It codes for CASTSIRGEQYF.

The V gene is TRBV19, the J gene TRBJ1-4; a weak D match, TRBD1 (5 bases). The germline V gene encodes CDR1 LNHDA and CDR2 SQIVND (reference sequence). This CDR3 region has 14 residues. V dropped 7 bases and J dropped 2 bases, with 11 bases sitting between them. CDR3 DNA: TGTGCCAGTACCCAGACAGCGACTAATGAAAAACTGTTTTTT. This translates into CASTQTATNEKLFF.

J is TRBJ2-3 and V is TRBV5-6; 7 bases line up with TRBD2. Germline CDR1 is SGHDT and CDR2 is YYEEEE. CDR3 size: 16 residues. Germline trimming cut 4 bases from V and 6 bases from J; bases unmatched to any gene: 14. This CDR3 is CASSLPGRGSTDTQYF. For the CDR3, the DNA is TGTGCCAGCAGCCTCCCGGGCCGCGGGAGTACCGATACGCAGTATTTT.

This rearrangement joins TRBV7-2 to TRBJ1-2; 10 positions agree with TRBD1. The CDR3 totals 14 residues. The germline gives CDR1 SGHTA, CDR2 FQGNSA. V gave up 1 base and J gave up 8 bases; unmatched junction bases: 4. The DNA of the CDR3 is TGTGCCAGCAGCTTAGGACAGGGGGCGAGGGGCTACACCTTC. It specifies CASSLGQGARGYTF.

The V and J genes are TRBV6-1 and TRBJ2-7; no clear D. V shed 0 bases and J shed 6 bases, with 9 bases lying between them. Germline CDR1 is MNHNS and CDR2 is SASEGT. CDR3 length: 13 residues. The CDR3 DNA is TGTGCCAGCAGTGAAGCGCTTCGGTCCGAGCAGTACTTC. Translated, it gives CASSEALRSEQYF.

The chain employs TRBV7-6 and TRBJ1-3, with a possible D match to TRBD1 (6 bases). V was cut by 5 bases and J by 0 bases, with 11 bases left in between. The germline V gene has CDR1 SGHVS and CDR2 FNYEAQ. This CDR3 has 15 residues. The CDR3 loop reads CASSADRSSGNTIYF. The CDR3, as DNA: TGTGCCAGCAGCGCCGACAGGAGCTCTGGAAACACCATATATTTT.

The chain combines TRBV6-1 with TRBJ2-5, with D possibly being TRBD2 (6 bases). The J call may not be correct, given that the DNA end is closer to TRBJ2-7. The CDR3 contains 14 residues. Per germline, CDR1 MNHNS and CDR2 SASEGT. The CDR3 loop is CASSEQGGPYEQYF. CDR3 nucleotide sequence: TGTGCCAGCAGTGAACAGGGAGGTCCCTACGAGCAGTACTTC.

The J gene is TRBJ1-4, the V gene TRBV13; D not resolved. Germline CDR1 reads PRHDT; CDR2 reads FYEKMQ (reference sequence). This CDR3 is built from 16 residues. Trimming took off 6 bases at V and 7 bases at J, with 21 bases between the two ends. The CDR3 bases are TGTGCCAGCAGTATTCATCCGGGGATACGCGGTGAAAAACTGTTTTTT. Protein: CASSIHPGIRGEKLFF.

The CDR3 DNA is TGTGCCAGCAGCTGGTTACAGGGAAACACACACAATGAGCAGTTCTTC. Translation: CASSWLQGNTHNEQFF. The chain employs TRBV13 and TRBJ2-1; D might be TRBD1 (6 bases). Germline loops: CDR1 PRHDT, CDR2 FYEKMQ (reference sequence). The ends were cut back, 4 bases at V and 5 bases at J, with 18 bases in the middle. The CDR3 runs 16 residues.

J is TRBJ1-1 and V is TRBV7-9, with D uncertain. CDR3 length: 14 amino acids. Germline CDR1 reads SEHNR; CDR2 reads FQNEAQ (reference sequence). In DNA form, the CDR3 reads TGTTCCTCCTCTTCGGGAAAAATGCGGTCTGAAGCTTTCTTT. Translating gives CSSSSGKMRSEAFF.

This chain links TRBV12-2 with TRBJ1-2. TRBV12-2 is an annotated pseudogene. CDR3 size: 13 residues. CDR3 protein: CASRLGGGHGYTF. DNA for the CDR3: TGTGCAAGTCGCTTAGGCGGGGGCCATGGCTACACCTTC.

CDR3 nucleotides: TGTGCCAGCAATACACAGGGGGCAGGAGGAAACACCATATATTTT. Protein: CASNTQGAGGNTIYF. The chain combines TRBV7-9 with TRBJ1-3; 9 positions agree with TRBD1. The germline CDR1 and CDR2 sequences are SEHNR and FQNEAQ (reference sequence). This CDR3 has 15 residues. Trimming cost V 7 bases and J 4 bases; bases outside gene matches: 8.

V usage is TRBV2 and J usage is TRBJ2-7, with D possibly being TRBD2 (5 bases). CDR3 length: 13 residues. The V end was cut by 3 bases, the J end by 5 bases, with 11 bases between. Germline CDR1 is SNHLY and CDR2 is FYNNEI. The DNA for the CDR3 is TGTGCCAGCAGTGAGATAGACTATGACGAGCAGTACTTC. Translating gives CASSEIDYDEQYF.

V usage is TRBV5-1 and J usage is TRBJ2-2; D gene unclear. The length of the CDR3 is 15 residues. Trimming cost V 4 bases and J 4 bases, with 14 bases left between them. Per the germline V gene, CDR1 is SGHRS and CDR2 is YFSETQ. CDR3 residues: CASSKQRRATGELFF. As DNA, the CDR3 is TGCGCCAGCAGCAAGCAGCGTAGAGCCACCGGGGAGCTGTTTTTT.

The table lists this clone with a count of one. The chain joins TRBV5-1 to TRBJ2-1, with 8 bases lining up with TRBD2. The CDR3 extends over 14 amino acids. The germline gives CDR1 SGHRS, CDR2 YFSETQ. The V gene end was trimmed by 2 bases and the J gene end by 3 bases; junction bases not matched to a gene: 1. The CDR3 bases are TGCGCCAGCAGCTTACTAGCGGACTACAATGAGCAGTTCTTC. It is translated as CASSLLADYNEQFF.

The J gene is TRBJ2-2, the V gene TRBV11-2; weak D call: TRBD1 (5 bases). Germline assignment: CDR1 SGHAT and CDR2 FQNNGV. V gave up 8 bases and J gave up 5 bases, with 18 bases separating them. The CDR3 extends over 15 amino acids. CDR3 DNA: TGTGCCAGCTCAAATTCCCAGGGCCAAACCGGGGAGCTGTTTTTT. Amino acid sequence: CASSNSQGQTGELFF.

V gene TRBV28 combines with J gene TRBJ2-1; D may be TRBD2 (6 bases). Trimming took off 8 bases at V and 4 bases at J, with 12 bases between the two ends. This CDR3 region has 13 residues. Germline V gene data show CDR1 as MDHEN and CDR2 as SYDVKM. The CDR3 protein is CASGLGGYNEQFF. In DNA form, the CDR3 reads TGTGCCAGCGGGTTGGGGGGTTACAATGAGCAGTTCTTC.

The chain links TRBV20-1 to TRBJ2-5; no clear D gene. Germline V gene lookup returns CDR1 DFQATT and CDR2 SNEGSKA (reference sequence). This CDR3 spans 10 amino acids. Deletions cut 3 bases from V and 5 bases from J, with 4 bases between. CDR3 loop: CSASGETQYF. The DNA of the CDR3 is TGCAGTGCTAGCGGGGAGACCCAGTACTTC.

J is TRBJ1-5 and V is TRBV29-1, with 8 nucleotides matching TRBD1. The germline gives CDR1 SQVTM, CDR2 ANQGSEA. The CDR3 is 14 amino acids. Unmatched junction bases numbered 8, after V lost 4 bases and J lost 6 bases. The CDR3, as DNA: TGCAGCGTTGGAGCAGGGGGCGAGGGTCAGCCCCAGCATTTT. Translated: CSVGAGGEGQPQHF.

This sequence joins TRBV7-9 and TRBJ1-1; D is ambiguous. V lost 2 bases, J lost 4 bases, and 11 bases lay in between. The CDR3 sequence is 14 residues long. CDR1 is SEHNR, CDR2 FQNEAQ, per germline (reference sequence). CDR3 loop: CASSLISGSTEAFF. For the CDR3, the DNA is TGTGCCAGCAGCTTAATTTCAGGAAGCACTGAAGCTTTCTTT.

This chain connects TRBV27 to TRBJ2-5, with 7 bases aligning to TRBD1. CDR3 size: 14 residues. In germline, CDR1 is MNHEY, CDR2 SMNVEV (reference sequence). Germline trimming cut 5 bases from V and 4 bases from J; bases unmatched to any gene: 7. CDR3 protein: CASSPLGQSETQYF. CDR3 nucleotide sequence: TGTGCCAGCAGTCCTTTGGGACAGTCAGAGACCCAGTACTTC.

This chain links TRBV5-1 with TRBJ2-2; D is uncertain. V was shortened by 6 bases and J by 2 bases, with 8 bases between the two germline ends. Looked up from germline, CDR1 is SGHRS and CDR2 is YFSETQ. The CDR3 length is 13 residues. CDR3 nucleotide sequence: TGCGCCAGCACTAAAGATAACACCGGGGAGCTGTTTTTT. Translated: CASTKDNTGELFF.

This clone was recorded only once. In nucleotides, the CDR3 is TGTGCCAGTAGAACTCCGACTAGTGGAGATACGCAGTATTTT. Translated, it gives CASRTPTSGDTQYF. The chain joins TRBV19 to TRBJ2-3; the D gene is possibly TRBD2 (6 bases). With 6 bases removed from V and 5 bases from J, the gap between germline ends came to 15 bases. The CDR3 spans 14 residues. Germline V gives CDR1 LNHDA, CDR2 SQIVND (reference sequence).

The chain joins TRBV5-1 to TRBJ2-7, with 10 bases identical to TRBD2. Germline CDR1 is SGHRS and CDR2 is YFSETQ. The CDR3 consists of 14 residues. The trim removed 2 bases at V and 5 bases at J, leaving 4 bases unmatched. The CDR3 region has the DNA TGCGCCAGCAGCTTTAGCGGGAGGATCAACGAGCAGTACTTC. Translating it yields CASSFSGRINEQYF.

This chain uses TRBV5-1 with TRBJ2-3; D is unresolved. Trimming left V 1 base short and J 8 bases short, with 8 bases between. Germline assignment: CDR1 SGHRS and CDR2 YFSETQ. This CDR3 is built from 12 residues. This chain's CDR3 is CASSLYFGTQYF. The CDR3 region has the DNA TGCGCCAGCAGCTTGTATTTCGGTACGCAGTATTTT.

This rearrangement joins TRBV4-3 to TRBJ2-1; 10 nucleotides line up with TRBD2. Germline CDR1 is LGHNA and CDR2 is YSLEER. Unmatched junction bases numbered 7, after V lost 0 bases and J lost 5 bases. The CDR3 runs to 17 residues. For the CDR3, the DNA is TGCGCCAGCAGCCAAGATCTAAGCGGGAGGGCCCACAATGAGCAGTTCTTC. Translation: CASSQDLSGRAHNEQFF.